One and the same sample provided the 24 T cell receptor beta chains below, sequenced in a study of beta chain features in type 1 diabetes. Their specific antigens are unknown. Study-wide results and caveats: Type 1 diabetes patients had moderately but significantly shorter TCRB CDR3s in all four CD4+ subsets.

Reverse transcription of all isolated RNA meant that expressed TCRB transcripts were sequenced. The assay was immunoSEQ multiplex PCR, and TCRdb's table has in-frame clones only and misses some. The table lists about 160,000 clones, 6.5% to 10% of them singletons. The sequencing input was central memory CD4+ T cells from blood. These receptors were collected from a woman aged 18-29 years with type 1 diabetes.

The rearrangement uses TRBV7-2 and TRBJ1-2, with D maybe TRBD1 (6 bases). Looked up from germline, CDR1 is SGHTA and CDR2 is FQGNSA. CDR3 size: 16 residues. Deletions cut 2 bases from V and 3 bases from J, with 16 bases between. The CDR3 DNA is TGTGCCAGCAGCTTAATCCGCCGGGCAGGGGACTATGGCTACACCTTC. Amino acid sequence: CASSLIRRAGDYGYTF.

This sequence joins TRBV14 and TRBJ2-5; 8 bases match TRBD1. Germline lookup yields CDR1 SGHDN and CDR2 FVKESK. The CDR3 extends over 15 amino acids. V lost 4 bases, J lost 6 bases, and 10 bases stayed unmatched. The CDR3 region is CASSRLSGGLQTQYF. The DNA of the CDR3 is TGTGCCAGCAGCCGACTATCAGGGGGCTTGCAGACCCAGTACTTC.

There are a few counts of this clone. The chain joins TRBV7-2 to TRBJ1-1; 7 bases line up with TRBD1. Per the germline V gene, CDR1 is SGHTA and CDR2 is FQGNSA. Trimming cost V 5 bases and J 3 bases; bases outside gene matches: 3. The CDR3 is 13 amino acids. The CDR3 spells CASSAGTDTEAFF. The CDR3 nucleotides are TGTGCCAGCAGCGCCGGGACAGACACTGAAGCTTTCTTT.

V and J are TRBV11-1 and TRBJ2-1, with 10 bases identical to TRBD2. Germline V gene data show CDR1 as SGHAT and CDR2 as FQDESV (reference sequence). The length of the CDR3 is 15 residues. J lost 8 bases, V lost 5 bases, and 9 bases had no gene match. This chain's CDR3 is CASSPPLAGVYEQFF. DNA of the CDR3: TGTGCCAGCAGCCCCCCCCTAGCGGGAGTGTATGAGCAGTTCTTC.

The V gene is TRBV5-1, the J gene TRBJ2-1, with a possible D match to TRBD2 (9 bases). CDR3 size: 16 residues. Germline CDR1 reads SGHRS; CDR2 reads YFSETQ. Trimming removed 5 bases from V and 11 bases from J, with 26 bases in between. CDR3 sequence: CASSRGQGSSGNQQFF. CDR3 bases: TGCGCCAGCAGTCGCGGACAGGGCTCTAGCGGGAACCAGCAGTTCTTC. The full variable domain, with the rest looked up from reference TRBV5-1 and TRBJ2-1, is KAGVTQTPRYLIKTRGQQVTLSCSPISGHRSVSWYQQTPGQGLQFLFEYFSETQRNKGNFPGRFSGRQFSNSRSEMNVSTLELGDSALYLCASSRGQGSSGNQQFFGPGTRLTVL.

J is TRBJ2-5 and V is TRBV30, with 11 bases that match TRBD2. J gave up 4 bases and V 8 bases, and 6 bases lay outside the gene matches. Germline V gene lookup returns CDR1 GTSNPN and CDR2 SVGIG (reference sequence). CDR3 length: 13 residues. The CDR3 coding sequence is TGTGCCGGAAGTAGCGGGAGGGCAGAGACCCAGTACTTC. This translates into CAGSSGRAETQYF.

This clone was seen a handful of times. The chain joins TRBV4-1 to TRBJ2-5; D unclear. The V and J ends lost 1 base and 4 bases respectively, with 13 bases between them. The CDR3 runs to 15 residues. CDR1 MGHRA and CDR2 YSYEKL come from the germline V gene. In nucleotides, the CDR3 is TGCGCCAGCAGCCAAGCTTCGACTGCGACAGAGACCCAGTACTTC. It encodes CASSQASTATETQYF.

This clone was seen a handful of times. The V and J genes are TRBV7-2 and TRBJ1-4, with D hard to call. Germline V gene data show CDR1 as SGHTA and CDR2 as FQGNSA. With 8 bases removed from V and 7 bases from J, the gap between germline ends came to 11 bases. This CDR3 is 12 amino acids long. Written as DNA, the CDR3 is TGTGCCAGCGCCCTGGGGAGTGAAAAACTGTTTTTT. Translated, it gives CASALGSEKLFF.

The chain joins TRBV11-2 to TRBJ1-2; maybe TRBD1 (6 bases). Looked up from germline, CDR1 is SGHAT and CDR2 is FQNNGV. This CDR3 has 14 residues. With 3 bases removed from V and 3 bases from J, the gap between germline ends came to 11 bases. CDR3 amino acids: CASSFGQSHYGYTF. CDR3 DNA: TGTGCCAGCAGCTTTGGACAGAGTCACTATGGCTACACCTTC.

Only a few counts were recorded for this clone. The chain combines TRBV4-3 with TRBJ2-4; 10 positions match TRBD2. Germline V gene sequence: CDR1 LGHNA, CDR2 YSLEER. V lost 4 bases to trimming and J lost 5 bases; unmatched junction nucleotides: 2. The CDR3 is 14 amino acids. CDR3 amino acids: CASSRGTSENIQYF. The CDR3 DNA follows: TGCGCCAGCAGCCGGGGGACTAGCGAAAACATTCAGTACTTC.

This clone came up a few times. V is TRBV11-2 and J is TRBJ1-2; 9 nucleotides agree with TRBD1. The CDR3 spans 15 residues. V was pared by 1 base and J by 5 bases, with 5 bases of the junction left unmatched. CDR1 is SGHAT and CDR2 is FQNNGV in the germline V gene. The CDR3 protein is CASSLAPGQGYGYTF. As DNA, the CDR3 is TGTGCCAGCAGCTTAGCTCCGGGACAGGGATATGGCTACACCTTC. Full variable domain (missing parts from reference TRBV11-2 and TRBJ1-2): EAGVAQSPRYKIIEKRQSVAFWCNPISGHATLYWYQQILGQGPKLLIQFQNNGVVDDSQLPKDRFSAERLKGVDSTLKIQPAKLEDSAVYLCASSLAPGQGYGYTFGSGTRLTVV.

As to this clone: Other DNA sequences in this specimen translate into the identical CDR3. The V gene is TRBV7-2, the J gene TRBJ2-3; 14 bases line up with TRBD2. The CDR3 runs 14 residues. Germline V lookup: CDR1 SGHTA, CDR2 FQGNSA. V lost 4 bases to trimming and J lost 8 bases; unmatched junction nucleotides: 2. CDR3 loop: CASSSGTSGGTQYF. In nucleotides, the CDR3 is TGTGCCAGCAGCTCTGGGACTAGCGGGGGTACGCAGTATTTT.

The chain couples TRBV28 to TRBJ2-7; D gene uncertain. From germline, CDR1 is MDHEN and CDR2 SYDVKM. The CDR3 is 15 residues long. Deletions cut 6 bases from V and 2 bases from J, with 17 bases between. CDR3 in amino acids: CASSPPAAAAYEQYF. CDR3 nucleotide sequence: TGTGCCAGCAGCCCCCCGGCGGCCGCAGCCTACGAGCAGTACTTC.

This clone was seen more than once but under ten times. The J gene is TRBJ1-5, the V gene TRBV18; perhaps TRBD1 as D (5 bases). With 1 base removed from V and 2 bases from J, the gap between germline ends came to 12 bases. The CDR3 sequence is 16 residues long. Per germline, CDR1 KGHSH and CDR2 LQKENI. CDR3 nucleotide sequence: TGTGCCAGCTCACCACGCCCAAGGGGTGGCAATCAGCCCCAGCATTTT. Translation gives CASSPRPRGGNQPQHF.

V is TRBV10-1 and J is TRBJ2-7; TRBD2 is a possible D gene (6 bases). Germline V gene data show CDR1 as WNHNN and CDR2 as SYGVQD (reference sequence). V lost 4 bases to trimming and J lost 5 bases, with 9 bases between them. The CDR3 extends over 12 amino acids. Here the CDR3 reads CASSGGGDEQYF. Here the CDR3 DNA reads TGCGCCAGCAGTGGTGGCGGGGACGAGCAGTACTTC.

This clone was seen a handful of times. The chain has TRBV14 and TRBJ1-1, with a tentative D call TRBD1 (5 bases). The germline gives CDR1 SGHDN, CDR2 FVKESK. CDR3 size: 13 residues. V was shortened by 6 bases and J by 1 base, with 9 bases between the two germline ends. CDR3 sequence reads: CASSIDRNTEAFF. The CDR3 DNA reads TGTGCCAGCAGTATCGACAGGAACACTGAAGCTTTCTTT.

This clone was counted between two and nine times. The CDR3 region is CASSLTKNIQYF. In nucleotides, the CDR3 is TGTGCCAGCAGCCTAACTAAAAACATTCAGTACTTC. The chain couples TRBV14 to TRBJ2-4; D remains unclear. Germline values: CDR1 SGHDN, CDR2 FVKESK. This CDR3 contains 12 residues. Trimming removed 4 bases from V and 4 bases from J, with 5 bases in between.

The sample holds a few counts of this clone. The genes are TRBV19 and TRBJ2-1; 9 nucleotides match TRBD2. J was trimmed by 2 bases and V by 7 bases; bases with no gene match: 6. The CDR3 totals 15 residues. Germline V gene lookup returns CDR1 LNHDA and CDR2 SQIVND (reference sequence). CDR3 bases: TGTGCCAGTACGAGGGCGGGGGGGCCCTACAATGAGCAGTTCTTC. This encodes CASTRAGGPYNEQFF. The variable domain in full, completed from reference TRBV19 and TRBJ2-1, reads DGGITQSPKYLFRKEGQNVTLSCEQNLNHDAMYWYRQDPGQGLRLIYYSQIVNDFQKGDIAEGYSVSREKKESFPLTVTSAQKNPTAFYLCASTRAGGPYNEQFFGPGTRLTVL.

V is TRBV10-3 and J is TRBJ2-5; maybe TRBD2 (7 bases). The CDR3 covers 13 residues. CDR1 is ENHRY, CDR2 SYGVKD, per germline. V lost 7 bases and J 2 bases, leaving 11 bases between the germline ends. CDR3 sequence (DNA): TGTGCCATCACCAGGGGACTACAAGAGACCCAGTACTTC. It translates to CAITRGLQETQYF.

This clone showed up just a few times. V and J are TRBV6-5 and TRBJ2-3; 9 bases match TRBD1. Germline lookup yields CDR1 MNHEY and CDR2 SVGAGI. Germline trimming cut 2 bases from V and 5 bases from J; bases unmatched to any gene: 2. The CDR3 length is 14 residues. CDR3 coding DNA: TGTGCCAGCAGTTACCGGGACAGGGAAGATACGCAGTATTTT. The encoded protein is CASSYRDREDTQYF.

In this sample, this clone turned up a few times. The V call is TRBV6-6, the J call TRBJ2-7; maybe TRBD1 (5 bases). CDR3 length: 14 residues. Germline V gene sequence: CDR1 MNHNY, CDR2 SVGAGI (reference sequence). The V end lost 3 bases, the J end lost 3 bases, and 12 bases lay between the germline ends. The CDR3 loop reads CASSYGATYYEQYF. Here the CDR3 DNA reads TGTGCCAGCAGTTATGGGGCTACCTACTACGAGCAGTACTTC.

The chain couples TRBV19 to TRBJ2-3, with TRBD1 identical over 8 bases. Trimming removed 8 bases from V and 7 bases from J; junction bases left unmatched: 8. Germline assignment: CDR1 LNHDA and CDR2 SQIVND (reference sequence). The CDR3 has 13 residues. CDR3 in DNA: TGTGCCAGTTCAGGGGGCGCCTCTTATACGCAGTATTTT. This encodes CASSGGASYTQYF.

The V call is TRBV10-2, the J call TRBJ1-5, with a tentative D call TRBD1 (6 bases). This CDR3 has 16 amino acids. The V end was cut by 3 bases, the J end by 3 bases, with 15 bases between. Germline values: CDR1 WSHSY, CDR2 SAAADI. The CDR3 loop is CASSDSGQPNNQPQHF. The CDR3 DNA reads TGCGCCAGCAGTGACTCCGGACAGCCAAACAATCAGCCCCAGCATTTT.

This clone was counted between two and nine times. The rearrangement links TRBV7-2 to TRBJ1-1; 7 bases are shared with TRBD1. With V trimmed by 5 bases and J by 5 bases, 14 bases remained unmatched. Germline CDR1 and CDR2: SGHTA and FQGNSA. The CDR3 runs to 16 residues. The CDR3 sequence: CASSVQGPLSSTEAFF. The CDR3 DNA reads TGTGCCAGCAGCGTACAGGGGCCCCTCAGTAGTACTGAAGCTTTCTTT. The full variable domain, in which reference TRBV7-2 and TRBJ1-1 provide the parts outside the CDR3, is GAGVSQSPSNKVTEKGKDVELRCDPISGHTALYWYRQSLGQGLEFLIYFQGNSAPDKSGLPSDRFSAERTGGSVSTLTIQRTQQEDSAVYLCASSVQGPLSSTEAFFGQGTRLTVV.